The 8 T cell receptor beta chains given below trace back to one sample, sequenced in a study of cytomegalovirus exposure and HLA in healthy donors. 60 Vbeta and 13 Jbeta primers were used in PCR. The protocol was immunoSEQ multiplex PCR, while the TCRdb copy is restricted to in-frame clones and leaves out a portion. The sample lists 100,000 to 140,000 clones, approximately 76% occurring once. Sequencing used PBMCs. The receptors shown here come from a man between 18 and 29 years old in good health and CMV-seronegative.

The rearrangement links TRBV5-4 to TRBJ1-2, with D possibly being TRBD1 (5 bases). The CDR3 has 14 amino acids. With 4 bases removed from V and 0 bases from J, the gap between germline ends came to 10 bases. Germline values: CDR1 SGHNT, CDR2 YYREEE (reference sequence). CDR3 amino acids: CASSPAGPNYGYTF. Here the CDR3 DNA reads TGTGCCAGCAGCCCCGCAGGGCCTAACTATGGCTACACCTTC.

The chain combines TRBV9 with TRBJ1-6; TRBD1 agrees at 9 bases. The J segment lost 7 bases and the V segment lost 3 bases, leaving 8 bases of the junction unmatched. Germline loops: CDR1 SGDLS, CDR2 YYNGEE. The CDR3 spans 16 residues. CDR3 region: CASSGRQGVPNSPLHF. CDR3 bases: TGTGCCAGCAGCGGGAGACAGGGGGTCCCCAATTCACCCCTCCACTTT.

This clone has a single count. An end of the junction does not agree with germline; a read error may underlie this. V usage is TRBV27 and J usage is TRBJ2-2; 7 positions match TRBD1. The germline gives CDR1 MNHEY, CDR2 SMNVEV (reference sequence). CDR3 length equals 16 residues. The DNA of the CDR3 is TGTGCCAGTAGTTTAGTCGGGACAGCCAGCACCGGGGAGCTGTTTTTT. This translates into CASSLVGTASTGELFF.

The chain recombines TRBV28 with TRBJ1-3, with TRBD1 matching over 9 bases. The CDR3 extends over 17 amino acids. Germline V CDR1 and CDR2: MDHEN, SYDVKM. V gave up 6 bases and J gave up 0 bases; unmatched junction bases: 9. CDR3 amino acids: CASRYRDRVSSGNTIYF. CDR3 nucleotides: TGTGCCAGCAGGTACCGGGACAGGGTATCCTCTGGAAACACCATATATTTT.

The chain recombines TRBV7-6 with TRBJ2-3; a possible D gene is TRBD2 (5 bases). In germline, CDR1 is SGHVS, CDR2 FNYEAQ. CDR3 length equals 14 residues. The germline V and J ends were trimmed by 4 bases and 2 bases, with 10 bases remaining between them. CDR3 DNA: TGTGCCAGCAGCTCCGTGGACTTCACAGATACGCAGTATTTT. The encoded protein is CASSSVDFTDTQYF.

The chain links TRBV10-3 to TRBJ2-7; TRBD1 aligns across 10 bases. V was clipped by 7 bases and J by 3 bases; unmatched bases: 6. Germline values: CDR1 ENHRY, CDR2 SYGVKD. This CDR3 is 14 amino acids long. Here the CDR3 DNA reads TGTGCCATCACTGGCGGACAGGGGGACTACGAGCAGTACTTC. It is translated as CAITGGQGDYEQYF.

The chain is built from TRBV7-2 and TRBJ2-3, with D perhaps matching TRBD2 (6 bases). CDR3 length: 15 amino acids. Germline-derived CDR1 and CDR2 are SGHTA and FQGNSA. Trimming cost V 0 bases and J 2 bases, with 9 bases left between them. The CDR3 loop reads CASSLAQRVTDTQYF. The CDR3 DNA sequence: TGTGCCAGCAGCTTAGCCCAGCGGGTCACAGATACGCAGTATTTT.

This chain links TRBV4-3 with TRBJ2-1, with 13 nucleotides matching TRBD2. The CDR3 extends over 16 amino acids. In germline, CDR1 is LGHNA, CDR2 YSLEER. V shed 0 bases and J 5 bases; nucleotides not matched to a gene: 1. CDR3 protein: CASSQEGLAGDNEQFF. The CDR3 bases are TGCGCCAGCAGCCAAGAAGGACTAGCGGGGGACAATGAGCAGTTCTTC.